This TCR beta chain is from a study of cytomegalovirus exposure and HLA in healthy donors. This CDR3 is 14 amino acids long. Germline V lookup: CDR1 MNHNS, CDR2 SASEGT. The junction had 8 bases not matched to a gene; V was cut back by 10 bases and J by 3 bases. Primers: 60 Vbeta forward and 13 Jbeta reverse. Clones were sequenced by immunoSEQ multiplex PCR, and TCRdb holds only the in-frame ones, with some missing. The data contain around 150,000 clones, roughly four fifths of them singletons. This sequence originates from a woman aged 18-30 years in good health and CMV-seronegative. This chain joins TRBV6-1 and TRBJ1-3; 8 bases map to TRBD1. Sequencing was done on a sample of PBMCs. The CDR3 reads CATLLGTGGNTIYF. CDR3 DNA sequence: TGTGCCACCCTCCTCGGGACAGGTGGAAACACCATATATTTT.